The clone carrying this TCR beta chain is a singleton in its sample. From germline, CDR1 is SGHTA and CDR2 FQGNSA. The J segment lost 5 bases and the V segment lost 3 bases, leaving 14 bases of the junction unmatched. The CDR3 is made up of 17 amino acids. TCRdb re-analysed the RT-PCR reads in MiXCR, keeping a single row per CDR3 protein. The table lists around 700,000 distinct CDR3 sequences, about 14% of them singletons. Source material: memory CD4+ T cells from blood. The chain links TRBV7-2 to TRBJ2-5; 8 positions match TRBD2. This receptor was identified in a female donor in good health, serving as a healthy control. The CDR3 nucleotides read TGTGCCAGCAGCTTGGTTTTCGGGACTAGGAGTGCGGAGACCCAGTACTTC. It yields the protein CASSLVFGTRSAETQYF.